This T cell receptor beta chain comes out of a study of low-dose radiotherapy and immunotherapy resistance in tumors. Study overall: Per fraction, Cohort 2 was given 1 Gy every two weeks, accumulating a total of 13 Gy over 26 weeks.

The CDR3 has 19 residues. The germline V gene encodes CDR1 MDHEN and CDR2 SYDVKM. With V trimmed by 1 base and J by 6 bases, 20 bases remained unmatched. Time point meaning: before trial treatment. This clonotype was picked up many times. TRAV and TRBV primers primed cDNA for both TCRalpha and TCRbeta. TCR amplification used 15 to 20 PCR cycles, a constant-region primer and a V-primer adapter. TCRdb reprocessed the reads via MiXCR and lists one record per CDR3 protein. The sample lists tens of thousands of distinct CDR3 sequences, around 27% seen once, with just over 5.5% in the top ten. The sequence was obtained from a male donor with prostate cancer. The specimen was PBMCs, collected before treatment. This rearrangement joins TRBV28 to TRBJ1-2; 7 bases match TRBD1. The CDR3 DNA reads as TGTGCCAGCAGTTTATATATCGGGAGGGGGCGCAGTAAGAAGGATGGCTACACCTTC. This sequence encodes CASSLYIGRGRSKKDGYTF.